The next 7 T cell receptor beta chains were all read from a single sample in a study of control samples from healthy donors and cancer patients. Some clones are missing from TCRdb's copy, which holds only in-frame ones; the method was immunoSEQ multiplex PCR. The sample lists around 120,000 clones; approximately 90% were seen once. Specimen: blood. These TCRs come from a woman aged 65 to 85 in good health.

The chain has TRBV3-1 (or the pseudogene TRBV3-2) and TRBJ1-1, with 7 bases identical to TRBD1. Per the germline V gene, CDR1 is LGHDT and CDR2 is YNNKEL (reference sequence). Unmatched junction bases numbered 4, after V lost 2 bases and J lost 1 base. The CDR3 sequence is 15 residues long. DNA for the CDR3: TGTGCCAGCAGCCAACCCGGGACAGAGAACACTGAAGCTTTCTTT. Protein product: CASSQPGTENTEAFF.

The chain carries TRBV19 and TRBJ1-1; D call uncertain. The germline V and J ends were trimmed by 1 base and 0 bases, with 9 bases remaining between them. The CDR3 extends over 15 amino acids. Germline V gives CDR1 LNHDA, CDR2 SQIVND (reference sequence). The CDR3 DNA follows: TGTGCCAGTAGTATAGCCGATTTGGTGAACACTGAAGCTTTCTTT. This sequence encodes CASSIADLVNTEAFF.

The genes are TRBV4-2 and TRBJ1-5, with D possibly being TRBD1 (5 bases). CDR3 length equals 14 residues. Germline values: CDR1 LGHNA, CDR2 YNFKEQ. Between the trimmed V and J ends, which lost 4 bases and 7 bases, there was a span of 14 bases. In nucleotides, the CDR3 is TGTGCCAGCAGCCGGGGGAGGGAGGGACAGCCCCAGCATTTT. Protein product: CASSRGREGQPQHF.

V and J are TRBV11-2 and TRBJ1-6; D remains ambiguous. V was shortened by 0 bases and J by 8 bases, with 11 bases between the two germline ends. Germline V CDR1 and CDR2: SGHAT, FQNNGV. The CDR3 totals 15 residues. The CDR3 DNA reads TGTGCCAGCAGCTTAGATCAGCCACAGCATTCACCCCTCCACTTT. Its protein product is CASSLDQPQHSPLHF.

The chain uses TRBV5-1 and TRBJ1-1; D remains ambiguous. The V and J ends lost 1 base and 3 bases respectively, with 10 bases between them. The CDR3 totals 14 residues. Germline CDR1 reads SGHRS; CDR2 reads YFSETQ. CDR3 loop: CASSLTPTDTEAFF. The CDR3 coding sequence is TGCGCCAGCAGCTTGACCCCCACGGACACTGAAGCTTTCTTT.

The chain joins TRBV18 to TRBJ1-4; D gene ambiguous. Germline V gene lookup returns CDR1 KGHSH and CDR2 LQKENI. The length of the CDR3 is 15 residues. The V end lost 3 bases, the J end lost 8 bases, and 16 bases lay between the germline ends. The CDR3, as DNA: TGTGCCAGCTCACCTCGGCGAGAGCTTGACGAAAAACTGTTTTTT. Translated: CASSPRRELDEKLFF.

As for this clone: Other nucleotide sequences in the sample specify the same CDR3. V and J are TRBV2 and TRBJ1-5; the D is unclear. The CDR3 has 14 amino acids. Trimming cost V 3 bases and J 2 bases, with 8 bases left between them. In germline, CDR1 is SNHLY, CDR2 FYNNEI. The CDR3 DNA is TGTGCCAGCAGTGACTGGGGAGGCAATCAGCCCCAGCATTTT. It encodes CASSDWGGNQPQHF.